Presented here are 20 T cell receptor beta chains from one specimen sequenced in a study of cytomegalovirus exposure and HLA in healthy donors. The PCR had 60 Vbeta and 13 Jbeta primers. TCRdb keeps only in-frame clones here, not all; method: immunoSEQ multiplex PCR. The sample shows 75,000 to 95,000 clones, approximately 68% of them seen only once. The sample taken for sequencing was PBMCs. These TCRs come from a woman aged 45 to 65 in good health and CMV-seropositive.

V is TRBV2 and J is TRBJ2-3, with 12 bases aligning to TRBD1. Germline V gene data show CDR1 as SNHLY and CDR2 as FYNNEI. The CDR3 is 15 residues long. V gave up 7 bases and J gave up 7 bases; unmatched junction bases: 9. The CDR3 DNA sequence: TGTGCCAGCAATCCCGGGACAGGGGGCCTGAATACGCAGTATTTT. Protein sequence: CASNPGTGGLNTQYF.

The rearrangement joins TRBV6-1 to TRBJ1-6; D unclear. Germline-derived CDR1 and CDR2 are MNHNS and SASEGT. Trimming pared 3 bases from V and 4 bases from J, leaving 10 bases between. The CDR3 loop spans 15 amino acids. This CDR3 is CASSDENWYNSPLHF. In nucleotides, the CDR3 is TGTGCCAGCAGTGACGAGAATTGGTATAATTCACCCCTCCACTTT.

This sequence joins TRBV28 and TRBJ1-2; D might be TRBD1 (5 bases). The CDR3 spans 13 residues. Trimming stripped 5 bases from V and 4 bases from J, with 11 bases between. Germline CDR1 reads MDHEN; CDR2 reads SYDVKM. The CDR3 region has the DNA TGTGCCAGCAGTATCCAAGGGGTCTATGGCTACACCTTC. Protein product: CASSIQGVYGYTF.

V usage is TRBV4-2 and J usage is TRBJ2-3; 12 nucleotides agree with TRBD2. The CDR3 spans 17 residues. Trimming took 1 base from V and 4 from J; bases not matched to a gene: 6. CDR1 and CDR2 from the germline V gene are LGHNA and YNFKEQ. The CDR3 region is CASSQVASGGAADTQYF. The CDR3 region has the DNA TGTGCCAGCAGCCAAGTTGCTAGCGGGGGGGCTGCAGATACGCAGTATTTT.

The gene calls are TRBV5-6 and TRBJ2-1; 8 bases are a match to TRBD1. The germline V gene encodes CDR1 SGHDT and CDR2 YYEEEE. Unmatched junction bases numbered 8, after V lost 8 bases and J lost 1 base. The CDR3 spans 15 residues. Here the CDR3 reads CARDRQGPSYNEQFF. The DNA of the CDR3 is TGTGCCAGAGATCGACAGGGGCCTTCCTACAATGAGCAGTTCTTC.

Here the CDR3 reads CASSVARLAGEQFF. The CDR3 bases are TGTGCCAGCAGCGTAGCGAGGCTAGCCGGTGAGCAGTTCTTC. The chain employs TRBV9 and TRBJ2-1; perhaps TRBD2 as D (5 bases). Deletions cut 0 bases from V and 9 bases from J, with 13 bases between. CDR1 and CDR2 (germline): SGDLS, YYNGEE. This CDR3 contains 14 residues.

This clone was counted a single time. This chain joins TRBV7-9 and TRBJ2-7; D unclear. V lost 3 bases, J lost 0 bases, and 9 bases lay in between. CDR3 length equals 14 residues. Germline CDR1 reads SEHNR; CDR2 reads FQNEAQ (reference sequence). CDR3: CASSFVSSSYEQYF. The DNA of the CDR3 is TGTGCCAGCAGCTTCGTGTCGAGCTCCTACGAGCAGTACTTC.

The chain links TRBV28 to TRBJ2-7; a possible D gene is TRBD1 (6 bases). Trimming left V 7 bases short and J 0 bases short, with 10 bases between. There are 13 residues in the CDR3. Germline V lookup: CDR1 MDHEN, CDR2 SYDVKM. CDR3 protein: CASTRGNSYEQYF. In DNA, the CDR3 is TGTGCCAGCACCAGGGGTAACTCCTACGAGCAGTACTTC.

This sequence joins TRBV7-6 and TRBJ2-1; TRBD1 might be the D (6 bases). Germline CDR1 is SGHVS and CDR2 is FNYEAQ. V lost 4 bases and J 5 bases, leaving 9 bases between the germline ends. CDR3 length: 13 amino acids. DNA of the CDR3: TGTGCCAGCAGCTCCGGGGACAACAATGAGCAGTTCTTC. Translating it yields CASSSGDNNEQFF.

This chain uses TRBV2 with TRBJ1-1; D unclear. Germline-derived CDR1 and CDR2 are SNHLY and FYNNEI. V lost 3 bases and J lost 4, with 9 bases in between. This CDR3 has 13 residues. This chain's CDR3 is CASSDTSGTEAFF. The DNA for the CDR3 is TGTGCCAGCAGTGACACCTCGGGCACTGAAGCTTTCTTT.

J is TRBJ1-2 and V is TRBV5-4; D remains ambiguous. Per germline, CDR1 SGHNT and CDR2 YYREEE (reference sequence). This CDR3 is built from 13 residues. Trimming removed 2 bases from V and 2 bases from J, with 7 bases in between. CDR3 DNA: TGTGCCAGCAGCTTCGACACCAACTATGGCTACACCTTC. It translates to CASSFDTNYGYTF.

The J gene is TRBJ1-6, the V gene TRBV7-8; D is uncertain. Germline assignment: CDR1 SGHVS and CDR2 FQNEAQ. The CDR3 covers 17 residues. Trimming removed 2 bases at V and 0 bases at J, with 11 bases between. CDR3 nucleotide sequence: TGTGCCAGCAGCTTAAGCTTCGGGAGCTCCTATAATTCACCCCTCCACTTT. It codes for CASSLSFGSSYNSPLHF.

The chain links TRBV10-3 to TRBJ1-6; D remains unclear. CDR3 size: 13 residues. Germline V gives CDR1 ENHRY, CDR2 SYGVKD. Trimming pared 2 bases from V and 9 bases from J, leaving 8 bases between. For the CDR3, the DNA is TGTGCCATCAGTGAGGAACCAGGTTCACCCCTCCACTTT. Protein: CAISEEPGSPLHF.

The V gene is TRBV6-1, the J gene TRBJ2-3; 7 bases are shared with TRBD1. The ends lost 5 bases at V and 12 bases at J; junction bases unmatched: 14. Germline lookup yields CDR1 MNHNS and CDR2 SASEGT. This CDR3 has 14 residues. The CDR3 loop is CASSRQGPWVGQYF. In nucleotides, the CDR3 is TGTGCCAGCAGTCGACAGGGACCCTGGGTGGGACAGTATTTT.

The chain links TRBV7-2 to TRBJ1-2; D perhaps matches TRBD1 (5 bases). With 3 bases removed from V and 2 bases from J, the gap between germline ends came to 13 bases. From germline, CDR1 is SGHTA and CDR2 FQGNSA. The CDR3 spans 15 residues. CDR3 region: CASSFSQGSNYGYTF. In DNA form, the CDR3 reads TGTGCCAGCAGCTTTTCCCAGGGATCGAACTATGGCTACACCTTC.

CDR3 sequence reads: CASSYAPRGEYTEAFF. CDR3 coding DNA: TGTGCCAGCAGTTACGCACCCCGGGGGGAGTACACTGAAGCTTTCTTT. This chain links TRBV6-5 with TRBJ1-1; D might be TRBD1 (5 bases). The CDR3 consists of 16 residues. Trimming shortened V by 2 bases and J by 3 bases, and 16 bases separated the two germline ends. Germline V gene sequence: CDR1 MNHEY, CDR2 SVGAGI.

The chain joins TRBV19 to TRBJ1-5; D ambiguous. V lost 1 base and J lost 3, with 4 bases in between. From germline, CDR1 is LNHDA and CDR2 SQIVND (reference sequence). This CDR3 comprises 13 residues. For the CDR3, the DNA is TGTGCCAGTAGTATAGGGCACAATCAGCCCCAGCATTTT. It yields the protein CASSIGHNQPQHF.

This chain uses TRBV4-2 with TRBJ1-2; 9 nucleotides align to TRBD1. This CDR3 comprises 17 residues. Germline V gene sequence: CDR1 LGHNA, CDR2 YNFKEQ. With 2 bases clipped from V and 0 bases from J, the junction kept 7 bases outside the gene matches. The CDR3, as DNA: TGTGCCAGCAGCCAACGGACAGGGGCCCTTTCTAACTATGGCTACACCTTC. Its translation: CASSQRTGALSNYGYTF.

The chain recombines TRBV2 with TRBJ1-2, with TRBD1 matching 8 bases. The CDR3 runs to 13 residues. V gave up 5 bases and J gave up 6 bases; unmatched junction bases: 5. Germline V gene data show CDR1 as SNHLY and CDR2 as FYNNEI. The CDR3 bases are TGTGCCAGCAGTTATACAGGGGGAGATGGCTACACCTTC. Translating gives CASSYTGGDGYTF.

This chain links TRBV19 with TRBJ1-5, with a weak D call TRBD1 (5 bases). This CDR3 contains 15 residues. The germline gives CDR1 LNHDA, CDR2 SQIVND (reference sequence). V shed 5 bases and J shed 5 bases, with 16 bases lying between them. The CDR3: CASSPDDQGYQPQHF. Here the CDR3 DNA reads TGTGCCAGTAGTCCGGACGACCAGGGCTATCAGCCCCAGCATTTT.